This TCR beta chain came from a study of shared clonotypes between healthy human individuals (dated by TCRdb to 2018 to 2021). Notes on the research overall: The cohort included three men and two women between 18 and 49 years of age. For each donor, CD4 naive and CD4 memory were each run on three plates, CD8 naive on two plates, and CD8 memory on one plate. To estimate repertoire size and how much clonotype sharing occurs between individuals, the study deeply sequenced the blood TCR repertoires of 4 to 6 healthy adults. Different laboratories and diverse techniques were used to prepare libraries and sequence TCR repertoires, to increase sequencing depth and limit assay-specific biases. Per donor, leukapheresis produced somewhere between about 0.94 and 8.9 billion PBMCs.

General findings and caveats noted by the study authors: The genetic and exposure-history diversity represented was limited by the small number of donors. Even with the large sequencing depth, rarefaction of the sorted-subset datasets indicated that sequencing was incomplete. Naive subsets generally had larger estimated clonotype richness than memory subsets did. Based on pairwise subsampling, the degree of clonotype sharing among donors was expected to be affected by sequencing depth. Higher generation probabilities were observed for clonotypes shared by all four sorted-subset donors than for non-shared clonotypes. Sampling was restricted to blood, and TCR repertoires in tissues likely differ from the TCR repertoires found in blood. When a handful of donors were compared, the shared fraction of clonotypes was roughly 4.8% for naive CD4, more than 3% for naive CD8, about 2.4% for memory CD4, and 0.3% to 0.5% for memory CD8.

With regard to this clone: It has no known antigen specificity. No quality values exist for individual bases; no much larger clone is one base distant.

Using the deep immunoSEQ assay, multiplex PCR amplified TCR CDR3 regions from genomic DNA. For each cell subset, the extracted genomic DNA was distributed evenly across all wells of several immunoSEQ 96-well plates, and each plate served as one replicate. For sorted subsets, about 0.2 ug genomic DNA, equal to 30,000 or so T cell genomes, was loaded into each replicate PCR. The purified libraries were quantified using a Qubit 3.0 fluorometer, sized with a Bioanalyzer 2100, and then quantified again using the KAPA Library Quantification kit. Each immunoSEQ 96-well plate was sequenced on its own single-read 150-cycle Illumina NextSeq 550 flow cell. As for the authors' bioinformatics: Because the immunoSEQ output included only junctional sequences and no quality scores, the filtering could not be the same as the filtering used for full-length reads. To assign V/J genes and CDR3, sequences were annotated against IMGT germline references using PyIR, a Python wrapper for IgBLAST v1.9. Any read was removed if the V/J assignment was weak (E-value above 1e-6), the CDR3 was missing, or the read contained stop codons, out-of-frame junctions, or ambiguous translated residues. V3J clonotypes were defined as sequences sharing an identical inferred V gene, J gene, and CDR3 amino acid sequence. The percentage overlap between two repertoires was calculated by dividing the number of shared unique clonotypes by the size of the smaller repertoire. Three approaches were used to assess repertoire richness: RTK rarefaction, the Chao1 estimator, and Recon v2.1 estimates of unobserved clonotypes. Generation probabilities for all TCRbeta clonotypes obtained by the gDNA method from a handful of donors were computed using OLGA. Imported from immuneACCESS, the table was reduced by TCRdb to in-frame sequences with V and J called. These copies leave out some clones; in studies compared against another copy, an unresolved V gene accounts for under half, and the cause of the remainder is not known. V, J and clone size are taken as reported in that table, and D and trimming were inferred from the DNA itself. This sample gives a few million clones in total; approximately 96% of them show up just once. Over 0.1% of the sample belongs to the ten largest clones.

V is shortened by 11 bases, J by 0 bases, and the region joining them spans 11 bases. The CDR3 runs 13 residues from the cysteine to the phenylalanine. Only CDR3 DNA remains: 39 bases, in frame from the first base. CDR1 is given as MNHNS and CDR2 as SASEGT, both from the germline V gene. The donors were healthy, HIV-negative adults who had no recently reported acute infections or vaccinations. All donors were Caucasian adults living in Nashville, Tennessee, USA. CD4+ T cells were enriched by magnetic negative selection; naive cells were then positively selected on CD45RA, and the negative fraction formed the memory subset. Blood was obtained by leukapheresis, after which PBMCs were separated by Ficoll-Histopaque density gradient centrifugation and cryopreserved in liquid nitrogen vapor phase. Analytical flow cytometry was used to check the purity and quantity of every magnetically sorted T cell population. Each sorted fraction had its genomic DNA isolated and then quantified by UV absorbance on a Nanodrop 2000c.

This chain joins TRBV6-1 to TRBJ1-3; the D gene remains uncertain. The sequenced sample was naive CD4+ T cells sorted from blood. The cell subset or site label, read with the paper, signifies: CD45RA+ positively selected. This TCR came from a man younger than 30 in good health. The DNA reads TGTGCCGGTTCCTTGAGCTCTGGAAACACCATATATTTT. This encodes CAGSLSSGNTIYF.